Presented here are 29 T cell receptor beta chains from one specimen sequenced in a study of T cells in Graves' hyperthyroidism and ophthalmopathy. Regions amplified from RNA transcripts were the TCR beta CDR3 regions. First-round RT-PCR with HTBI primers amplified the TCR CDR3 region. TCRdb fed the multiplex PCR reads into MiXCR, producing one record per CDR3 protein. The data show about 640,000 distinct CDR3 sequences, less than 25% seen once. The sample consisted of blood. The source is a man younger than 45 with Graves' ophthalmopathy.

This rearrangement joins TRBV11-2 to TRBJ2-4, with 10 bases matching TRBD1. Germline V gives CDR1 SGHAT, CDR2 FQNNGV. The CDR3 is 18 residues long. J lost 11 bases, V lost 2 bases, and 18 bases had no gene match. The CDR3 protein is CASSLNAGAPGQGTVQYF. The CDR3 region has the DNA TGTGCCAGCAGCTTAAACGCCGGAGCTCCGGGACAGGGGACGGTTCAGTACTTC.

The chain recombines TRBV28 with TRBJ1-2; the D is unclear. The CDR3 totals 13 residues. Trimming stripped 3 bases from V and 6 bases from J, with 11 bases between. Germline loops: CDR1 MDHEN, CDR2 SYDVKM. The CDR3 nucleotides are TGTGCCAGCAGTTTGGGTAGGGAAAATGGCTACACCTTC. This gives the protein CASSLGRENGYTF.

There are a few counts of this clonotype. The CDR3 sequence: CAAGSTDTQYF. CDR3 in DNA: TGTGCCGCGGGGAGTACAGATACGCAGTATTTT. The chain couples TRBV28 to TRBJ2-3; maybe TRBD2 (6 bases). The CDR3 spans 11 residues. Looked up from germline, CDR1 is MDHEN and CDR2 is SYDVKM. The V end lost 11 bases, the J end lost 3 bases, and 9 bases lay between the germline ends.

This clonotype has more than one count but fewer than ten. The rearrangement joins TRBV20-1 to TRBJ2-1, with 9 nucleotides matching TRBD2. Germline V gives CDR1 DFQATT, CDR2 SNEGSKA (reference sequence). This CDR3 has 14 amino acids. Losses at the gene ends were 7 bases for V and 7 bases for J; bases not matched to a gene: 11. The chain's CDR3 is CSVSGGRARNEQFF. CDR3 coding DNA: TGCAGTGTATCGGGCGGGAGGGCCCGTAATGAGCAGTTCTTC.

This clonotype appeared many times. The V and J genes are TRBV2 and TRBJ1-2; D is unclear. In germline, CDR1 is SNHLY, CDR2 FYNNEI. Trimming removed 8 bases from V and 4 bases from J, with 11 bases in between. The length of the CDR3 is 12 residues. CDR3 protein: CASGADGYGYTF. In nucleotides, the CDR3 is TGTGCCAGCGGTGCGGACGGCTATGGCTACACCTTC.

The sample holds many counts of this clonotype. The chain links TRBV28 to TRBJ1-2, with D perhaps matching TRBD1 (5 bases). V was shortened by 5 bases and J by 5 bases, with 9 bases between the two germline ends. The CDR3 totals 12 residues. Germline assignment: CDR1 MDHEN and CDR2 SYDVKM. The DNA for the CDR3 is TGTGCCAGCAGTCAAGGGGTTTATGGCTACACCTTC. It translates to CASSQGVYGYTF.

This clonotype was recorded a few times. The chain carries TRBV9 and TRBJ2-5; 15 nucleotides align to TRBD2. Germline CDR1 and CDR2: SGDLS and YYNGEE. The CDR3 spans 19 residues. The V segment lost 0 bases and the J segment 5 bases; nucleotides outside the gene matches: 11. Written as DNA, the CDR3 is TGTGCCAGCAGCGTAGACGGCAAGGGACTAGCGGGAGGTGGGGAGACCCAGTACTTC. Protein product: CASSVDGKGLAGGGETQYF.

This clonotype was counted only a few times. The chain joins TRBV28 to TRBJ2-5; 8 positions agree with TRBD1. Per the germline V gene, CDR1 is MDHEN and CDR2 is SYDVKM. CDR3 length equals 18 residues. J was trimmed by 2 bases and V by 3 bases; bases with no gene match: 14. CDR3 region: CASSFRYRPDRGQETQYF. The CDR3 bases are TGTGCCAGCAGTTTCCGTTACCGACCAGACAGGGGACAAGAGACCCAGTACTTC.

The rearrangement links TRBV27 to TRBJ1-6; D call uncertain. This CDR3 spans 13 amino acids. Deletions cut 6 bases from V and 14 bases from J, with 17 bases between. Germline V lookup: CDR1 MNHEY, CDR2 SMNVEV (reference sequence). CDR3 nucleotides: TGTGCCAGCAGCTCTGCCCGGGGTCGGGCCCTCCACTTT. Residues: CASSSARGRALHF.

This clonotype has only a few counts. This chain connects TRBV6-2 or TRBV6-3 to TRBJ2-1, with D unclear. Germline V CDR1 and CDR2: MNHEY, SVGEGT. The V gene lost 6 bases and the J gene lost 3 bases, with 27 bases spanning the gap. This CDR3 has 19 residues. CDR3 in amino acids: CASSPDTEGRLPYYNEQFF. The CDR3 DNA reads TGTGCCAGCAGCCCAGATACCGAAGGCCGGCTACCTTACTACAATGAGCAGTTCTTC.

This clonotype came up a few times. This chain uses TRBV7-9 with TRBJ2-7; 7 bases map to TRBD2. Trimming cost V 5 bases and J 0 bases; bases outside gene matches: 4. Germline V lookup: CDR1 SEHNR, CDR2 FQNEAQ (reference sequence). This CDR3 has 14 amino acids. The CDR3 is CASSAGTNSYEQYF. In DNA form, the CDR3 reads TGTGCCAGCAGCGCCGGGACTAACTCCTACGAGCAGTACTTC.

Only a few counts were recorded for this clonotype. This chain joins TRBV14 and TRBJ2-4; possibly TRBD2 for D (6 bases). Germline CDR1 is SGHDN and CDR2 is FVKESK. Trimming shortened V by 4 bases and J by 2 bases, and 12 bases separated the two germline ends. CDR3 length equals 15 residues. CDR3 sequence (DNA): TGTGCCAGCAGCCCCTCCGGCGGGACCAAAAACATTCAGTACTTC. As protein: CASSPSGGTKNIQYF. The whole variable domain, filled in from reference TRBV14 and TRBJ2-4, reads EAGVTQFPSHSVIEKGQTVTLRCDPISGHDNLYWYRRVMGKEIKFLLHFVKESKQDESGMPNNRFLAERTGGTYSTLKVQPAELEDSGVYFCASSPSGGTKNIQYFGAGTRLSVL.

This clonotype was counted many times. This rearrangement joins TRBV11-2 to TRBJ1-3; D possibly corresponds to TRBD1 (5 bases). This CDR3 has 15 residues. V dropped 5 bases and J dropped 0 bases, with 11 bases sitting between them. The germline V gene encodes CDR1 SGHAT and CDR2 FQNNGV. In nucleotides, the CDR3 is TGTGCCAGCAGCCCAGGGCCAAGCTCTGGAAACACCATATATTTT. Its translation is CASSPGPSSGNTIYF.

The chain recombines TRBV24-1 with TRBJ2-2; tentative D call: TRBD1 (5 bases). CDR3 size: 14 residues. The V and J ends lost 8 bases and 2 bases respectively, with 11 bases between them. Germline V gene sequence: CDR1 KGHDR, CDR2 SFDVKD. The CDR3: CATMGQANTGELFF. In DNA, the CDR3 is TGTGCCACCATGGGGCAGGCTAACACCGGGGAGCTGTTTTTT.

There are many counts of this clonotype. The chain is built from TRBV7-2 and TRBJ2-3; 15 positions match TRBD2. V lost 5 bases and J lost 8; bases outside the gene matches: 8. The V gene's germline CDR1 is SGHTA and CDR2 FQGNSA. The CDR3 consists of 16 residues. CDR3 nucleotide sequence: TGTGCCAGCAGCCAGGGACTAGCGGGGGGACAGGGTACGCAGTATTTT. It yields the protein CASSQGLAGGQGTQYF.

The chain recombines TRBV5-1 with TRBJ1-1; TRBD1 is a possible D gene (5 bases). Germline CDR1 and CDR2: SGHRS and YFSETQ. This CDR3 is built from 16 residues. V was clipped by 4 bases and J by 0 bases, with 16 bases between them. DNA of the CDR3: TGCGCCAGCAGCCCCCGACAGCCGAATATGAACACTGAAGCTTTCTTT. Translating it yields CASSPRQPNMNTEAFF.

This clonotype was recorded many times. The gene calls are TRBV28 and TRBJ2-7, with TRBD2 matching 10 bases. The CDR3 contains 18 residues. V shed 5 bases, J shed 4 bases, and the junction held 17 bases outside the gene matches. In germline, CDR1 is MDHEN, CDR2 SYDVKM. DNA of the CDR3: TGTGCCAGCAGTGCCCTCGGTGGTCTAGCGGGAGTGGAATACGAGCAGTACTTC. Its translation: CASSALGGLAGVEYEQYF. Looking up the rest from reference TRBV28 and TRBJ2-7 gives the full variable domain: DVKVTQSSRYLVKRTGEKVFLECVQDMDHENMFWYRQDPGLGLRLIYFSYDVKMKEKGDIPEGYSVSREKKERFSLILESASTNQTSMYLCASSALGGLAGVEYEQYFGPGTRLTVT.

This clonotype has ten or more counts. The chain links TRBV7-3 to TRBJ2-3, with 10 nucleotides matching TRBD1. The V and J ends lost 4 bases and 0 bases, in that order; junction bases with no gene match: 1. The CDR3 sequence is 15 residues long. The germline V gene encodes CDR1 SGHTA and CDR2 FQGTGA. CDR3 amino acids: CASSSDRGSTDTQYF. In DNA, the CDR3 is TGTGCCAGCAGCTCGGACAGGGGGAGCACAGATACGCAGTATTTT.

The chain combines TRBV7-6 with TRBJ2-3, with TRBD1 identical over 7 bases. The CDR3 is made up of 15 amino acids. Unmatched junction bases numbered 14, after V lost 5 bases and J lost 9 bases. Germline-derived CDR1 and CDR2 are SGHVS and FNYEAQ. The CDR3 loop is CASSARTTGSGTQYF. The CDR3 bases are TGTGCCAGCAGCGCGCGGACGACAGGGAGCGGAACGCAGTATTTT.

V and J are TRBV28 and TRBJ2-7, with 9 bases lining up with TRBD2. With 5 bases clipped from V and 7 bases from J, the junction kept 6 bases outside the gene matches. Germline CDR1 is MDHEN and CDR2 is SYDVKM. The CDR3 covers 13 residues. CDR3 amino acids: CASSPGTSREQYF. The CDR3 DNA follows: TGTGCCAGCAGTCCCGGGACTAGCAGGGAGCAGTACTTC.

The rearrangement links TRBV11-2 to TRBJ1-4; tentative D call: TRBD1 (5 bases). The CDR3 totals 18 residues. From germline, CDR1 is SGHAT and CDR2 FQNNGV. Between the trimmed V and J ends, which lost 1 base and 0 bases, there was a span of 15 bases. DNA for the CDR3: TGTGCCAGCAGCTTAGGGCCCGGGACGGTTGCAACTAATGAAAAACTGTTTTTT. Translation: CASSLGPGTVATNEKLFF. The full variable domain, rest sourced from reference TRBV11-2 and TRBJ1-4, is EAGVAQSPRYKIIEKRQSVAFWCNPISGHATLYWYQQILGQGPKLLIQFQNNGVVDDSQLPKDRFSAERLKGVDSTLKIQPAKLEDSAVYLCASSLGPGTVATNEKLFFGSGTQLSVL.

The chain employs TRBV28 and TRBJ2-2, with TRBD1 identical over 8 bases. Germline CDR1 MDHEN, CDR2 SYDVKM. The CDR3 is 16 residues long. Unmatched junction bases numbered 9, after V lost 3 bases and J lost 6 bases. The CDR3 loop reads CASSFFGQGESGELFF. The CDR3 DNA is TGTGCCAGCAGTTTTTTCGGACAGGGTGAATCCGGGGAGCTGTTTTTT. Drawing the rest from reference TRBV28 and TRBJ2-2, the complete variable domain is DVKVTQSSRYLVKRTGEKVFLECVQDMDHENMFWYRQDPGLGLRLIYFSYDVKMKEKGDIPEGYSVSREKKERFSLILESASTNQTSMYLCASSFFGQGESGELFFGEGSRLTVL.

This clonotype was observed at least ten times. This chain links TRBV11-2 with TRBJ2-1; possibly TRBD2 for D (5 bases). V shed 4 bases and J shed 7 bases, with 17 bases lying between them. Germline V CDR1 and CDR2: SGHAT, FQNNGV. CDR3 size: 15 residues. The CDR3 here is CASSSLREQVNEQFF. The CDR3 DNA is TGTGCCAGCAGCTCCTTAAGGGAGCAGGTGAATGAGCAGTTCTTC.

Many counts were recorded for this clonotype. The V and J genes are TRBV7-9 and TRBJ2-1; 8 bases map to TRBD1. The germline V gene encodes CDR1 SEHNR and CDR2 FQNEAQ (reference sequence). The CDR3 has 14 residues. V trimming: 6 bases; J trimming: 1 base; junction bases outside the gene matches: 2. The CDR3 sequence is CASRRQGSYNEQFF. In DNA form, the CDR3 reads TGTGCCAGCAGAAGACAGGGGTCCTACAATGAGCAGTTCTTC.

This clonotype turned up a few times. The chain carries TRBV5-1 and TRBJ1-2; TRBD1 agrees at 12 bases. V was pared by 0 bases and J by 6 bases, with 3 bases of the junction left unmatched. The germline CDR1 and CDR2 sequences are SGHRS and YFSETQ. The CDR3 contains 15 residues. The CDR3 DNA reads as TGCGCCAGCAGCTTGGAGGGACAGGGGGCCCATGGCTACACCTTC. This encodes CASSLEGQGAHGYTF.

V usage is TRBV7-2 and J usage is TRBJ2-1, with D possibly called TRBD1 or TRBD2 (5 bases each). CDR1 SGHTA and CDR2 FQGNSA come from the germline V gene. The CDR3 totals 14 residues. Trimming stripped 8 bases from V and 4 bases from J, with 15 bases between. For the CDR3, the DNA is TGTGCCAGCTTAGGGGACCAAAGGTACAATGAGCAGTTCTTC. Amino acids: CASLGDQRYNEQFF. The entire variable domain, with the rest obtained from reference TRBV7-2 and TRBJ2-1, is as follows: GAGVSQSPSNKVTEKGKDVELRCDPISGHTALYWYRQSLGQGLEFLIYFQGNSAPDKSGLPSDRFSAERTGGSVSTLTIQRTQQEDSAVYLCASLGDQRYNEQFFGPGTRLTVL.

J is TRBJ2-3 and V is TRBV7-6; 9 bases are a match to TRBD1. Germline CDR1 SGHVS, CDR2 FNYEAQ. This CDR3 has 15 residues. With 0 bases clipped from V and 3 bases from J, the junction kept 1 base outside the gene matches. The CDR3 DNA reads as TGTGCCAGCAGCTTAGCGACAGGGGGGACAGATACGCAGTATTTT. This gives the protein CASSLATGGTDTQYF.

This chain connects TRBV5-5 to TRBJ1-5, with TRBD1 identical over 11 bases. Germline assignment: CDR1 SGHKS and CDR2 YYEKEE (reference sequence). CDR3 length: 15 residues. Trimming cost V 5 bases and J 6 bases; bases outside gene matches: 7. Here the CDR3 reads CASSQGGTGGQPQHF. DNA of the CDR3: TGTGCCAGCAGTCAGGGCGGGACAGGGGGTCAGCCCCAGCATTTT.

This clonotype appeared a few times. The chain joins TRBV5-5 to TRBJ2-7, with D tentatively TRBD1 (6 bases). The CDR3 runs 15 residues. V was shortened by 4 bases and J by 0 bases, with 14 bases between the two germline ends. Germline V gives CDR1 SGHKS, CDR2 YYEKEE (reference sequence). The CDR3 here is CASSPVGANSYEQYF. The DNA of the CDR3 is TGTGCCAGCAGCCCCGTGGGGGCCAACTCCTACGAGCAGTACTTC.